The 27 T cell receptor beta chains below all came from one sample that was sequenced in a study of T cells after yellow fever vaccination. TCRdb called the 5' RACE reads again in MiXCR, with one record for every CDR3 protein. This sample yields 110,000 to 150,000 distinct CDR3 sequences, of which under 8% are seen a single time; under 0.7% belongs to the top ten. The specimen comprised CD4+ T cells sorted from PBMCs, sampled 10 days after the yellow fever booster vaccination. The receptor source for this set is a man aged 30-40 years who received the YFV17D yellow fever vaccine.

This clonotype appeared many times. The CDR3 DNA follows: TGCAGTGCCCCGGACCTCCAAGAGACCCAGTACTTC. It yields the protein CSAPDLQETQYF. V and J are TRBV20-1 and TRBJ2-5, with D unclear. V shed 6 bases and J shed 1 base, with 9 bases lying between them. Germline loops: CDR1 DFQATT, CDR2 SNEGSKA (reference sequence). This CDR3 comprises 12 residues.

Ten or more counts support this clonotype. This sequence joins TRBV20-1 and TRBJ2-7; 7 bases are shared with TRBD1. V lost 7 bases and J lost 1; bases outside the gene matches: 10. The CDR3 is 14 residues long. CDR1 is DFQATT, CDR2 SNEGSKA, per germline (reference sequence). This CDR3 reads CSGQQTGPSYEQYF. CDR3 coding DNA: TGCAGTGGACAGCAGACAGGGCCTTCCTACGAGCAGTACTTC.

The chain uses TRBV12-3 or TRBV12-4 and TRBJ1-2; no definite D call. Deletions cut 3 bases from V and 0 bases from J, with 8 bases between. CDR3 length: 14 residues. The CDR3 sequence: CASSLDGTNYGYTF. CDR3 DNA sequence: TGTGCCAGCAGTTTGGACGGAACTAACTATGGCTACACCTTC.

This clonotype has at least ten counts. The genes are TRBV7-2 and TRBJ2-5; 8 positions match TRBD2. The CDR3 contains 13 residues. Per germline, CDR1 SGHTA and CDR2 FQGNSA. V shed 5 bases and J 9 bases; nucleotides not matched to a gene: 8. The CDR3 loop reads CASSISGKVAQYF. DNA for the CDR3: TGTGCCAGCAGCATTAGCGGGAAGGTGGCCCAGTACTTC.

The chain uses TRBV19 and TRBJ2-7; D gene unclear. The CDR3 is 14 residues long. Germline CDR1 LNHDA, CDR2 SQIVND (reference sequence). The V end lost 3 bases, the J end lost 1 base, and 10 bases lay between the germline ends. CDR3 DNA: TGTGCCAGTAGTATGACTGGGAATTCCTACGAGCAGTACTTC. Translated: CASSMTGNSYEQYF.

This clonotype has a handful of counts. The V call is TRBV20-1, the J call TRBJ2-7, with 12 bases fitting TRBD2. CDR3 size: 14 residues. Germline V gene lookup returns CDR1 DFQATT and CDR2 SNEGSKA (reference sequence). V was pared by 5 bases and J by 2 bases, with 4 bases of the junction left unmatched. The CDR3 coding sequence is TGCAGTGCTCCACGACTAGCGGGGGCCTACGAGCAGTACTTC. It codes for CSAPRLAGAYEQYF.

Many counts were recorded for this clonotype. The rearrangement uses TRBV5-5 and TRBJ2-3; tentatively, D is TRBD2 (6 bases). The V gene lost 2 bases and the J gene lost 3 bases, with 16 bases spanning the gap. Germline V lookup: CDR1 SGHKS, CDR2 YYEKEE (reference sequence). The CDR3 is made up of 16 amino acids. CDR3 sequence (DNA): TGTGCCAGCAGCTTTCTCGGGGGAAGGAGGACAGATACGCAGTATTTT. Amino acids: CASSFLGGRRTDTQYF.

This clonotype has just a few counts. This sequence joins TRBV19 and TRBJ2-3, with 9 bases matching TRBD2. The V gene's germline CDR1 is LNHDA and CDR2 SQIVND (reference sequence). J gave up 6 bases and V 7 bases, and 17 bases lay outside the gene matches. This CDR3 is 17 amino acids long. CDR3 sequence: CASKDNLKAGGADTQYF. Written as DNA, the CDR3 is TGTGCCAGTAAAGACAACCTCAAAGCGGGAGGTGCGGATACGCAGTATTTT.

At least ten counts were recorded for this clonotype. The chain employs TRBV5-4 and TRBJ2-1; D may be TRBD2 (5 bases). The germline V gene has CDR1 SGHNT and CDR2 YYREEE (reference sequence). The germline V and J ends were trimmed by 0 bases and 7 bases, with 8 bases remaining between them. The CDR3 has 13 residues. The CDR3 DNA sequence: TGTGCCAGCAGCTTGGTCGGGGAGAATGAGCAGTTCTTC. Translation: CASSLVGENEQFF.

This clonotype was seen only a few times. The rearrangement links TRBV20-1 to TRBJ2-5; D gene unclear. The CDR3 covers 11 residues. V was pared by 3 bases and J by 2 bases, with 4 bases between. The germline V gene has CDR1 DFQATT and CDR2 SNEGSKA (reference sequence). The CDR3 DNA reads TGCAGTGCTAGCCCTCAAGAGACCCAGTACTTC. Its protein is CSASPQETQYF.

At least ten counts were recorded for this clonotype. Written as DNA, the CDR3 is TGTGCCAGCAGCAAAGCTTGCGGGACTTTTAGACTAGCGGACCTCTACGAGCAGTACTTC. Translation gives CASSKACGTFRLADLYEQYF. This chain joins TRBV21-1 and TRBJ2-7; no DNA check was done on the table's D call, TRBD2. TRBV21-1 corresponds to a pseudogene. This CDR3 region has 20 residues.

CDR3: CASSLTVGPNNEQFF. CDR3 nucleotide sequence: TGTGCCAGCTCACTGACCGTCGGACCCAACAATGAGCAGTTCTTC. The rearrangement links TRBV18 to TRBJ2-1; D not resolved. This CDR3 has 15 amino acids. Trimming removed 4 bases from V and 5 bases from J, with 15 bases in between. The germline CDR1 and CDR2 sequences are KGHSH and LQKENI.

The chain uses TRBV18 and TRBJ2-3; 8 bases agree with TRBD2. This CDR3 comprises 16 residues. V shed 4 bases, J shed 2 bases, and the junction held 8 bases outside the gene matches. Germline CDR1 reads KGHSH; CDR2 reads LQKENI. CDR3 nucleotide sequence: TGTGCCAGCTCACTACTGACTAGCGAACTCACAGATACGCAGTATTTT. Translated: CASSLLTSELTDTQYF.

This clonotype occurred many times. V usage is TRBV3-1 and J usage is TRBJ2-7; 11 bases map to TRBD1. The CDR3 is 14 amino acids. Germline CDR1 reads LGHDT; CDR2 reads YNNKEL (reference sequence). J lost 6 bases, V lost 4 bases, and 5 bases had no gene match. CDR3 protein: CASSPRDRGSEQYF. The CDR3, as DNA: TGTGCCAGCAGCCCACGGGACAGGGGGAGCGAGCAGTACTTC.

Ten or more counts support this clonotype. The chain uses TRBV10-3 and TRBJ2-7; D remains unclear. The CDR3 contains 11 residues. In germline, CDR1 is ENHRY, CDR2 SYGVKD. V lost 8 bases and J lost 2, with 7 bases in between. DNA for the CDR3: TGTGCCATCGGGTACACCTACGAGCAGTACTTC. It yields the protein CAIGYTYEQYF.

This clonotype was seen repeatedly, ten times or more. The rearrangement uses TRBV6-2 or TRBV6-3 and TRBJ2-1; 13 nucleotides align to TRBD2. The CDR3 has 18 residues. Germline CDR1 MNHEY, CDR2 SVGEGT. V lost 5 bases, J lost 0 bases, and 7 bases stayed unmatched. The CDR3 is CASSPGLAGKSSYNEQFF. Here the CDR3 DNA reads TGTGCCAGCAGTCCGGGACTAGCGGGAAAGAGCTCCTACAATGAGCAGTTCTTC.

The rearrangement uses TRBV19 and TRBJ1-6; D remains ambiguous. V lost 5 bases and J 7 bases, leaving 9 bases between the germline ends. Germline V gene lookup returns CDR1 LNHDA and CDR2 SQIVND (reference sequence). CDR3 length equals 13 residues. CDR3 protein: CASSGRKNSPLHF. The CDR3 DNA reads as TGTGCCAGTAGTGGACGGAAAAATTCACCCCTCCACTTT.

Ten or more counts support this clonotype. Here the CDR3 DNA reads TGTGCCAGCAGTCTACAGGTTAGCTCCTACAATGAGCAGTTCTTC. This sequence encodes CASSLQVSSYNEQFF. The chain employs TRBV6-5 and TRBJ2-1; tentative D call: TRBD1 (5 bases). Germline V gene sequence: CDR1 MNHEY, CDR2 SVGAGI. This CDR3 has 15 amino acids. Trimming pared 5 bases from V and 0 bases from J, leaving 11 bases between.

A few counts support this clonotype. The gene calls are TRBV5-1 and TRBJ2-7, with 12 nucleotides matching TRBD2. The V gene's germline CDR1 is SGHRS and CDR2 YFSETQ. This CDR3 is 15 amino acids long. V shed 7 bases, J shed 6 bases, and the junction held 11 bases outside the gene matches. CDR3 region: CASGIGTSGLGEQYF. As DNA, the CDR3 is TGCGCCAGCGGGATCGGGACTAGCGGGCTTGGCGAGCAGTACTTC.

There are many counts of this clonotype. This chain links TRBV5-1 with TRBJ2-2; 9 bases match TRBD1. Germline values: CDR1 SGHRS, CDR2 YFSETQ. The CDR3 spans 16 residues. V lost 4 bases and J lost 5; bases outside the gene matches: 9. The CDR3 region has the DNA TGCGCCAGCAGCCCCCCCGGACAGGGGAAGACCGGGGAGCTGTTTTTT. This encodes CASSPPGQGKTGELFF.

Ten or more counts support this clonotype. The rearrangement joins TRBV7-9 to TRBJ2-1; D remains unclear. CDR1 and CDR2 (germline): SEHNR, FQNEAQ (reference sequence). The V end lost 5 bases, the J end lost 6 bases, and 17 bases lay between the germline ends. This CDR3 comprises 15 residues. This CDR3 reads CASSPPPGPFNEQFF. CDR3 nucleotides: TGTGCCAGCAGCCCGCCCCCAGGCCCCTTCAATGAGCAGTTCTTC. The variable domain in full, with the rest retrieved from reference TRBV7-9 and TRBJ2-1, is DTGVSQNPRHKITKRGQNVTFRCDPISEHNRLYWYRQTLGQGPEFLTYFQNEAQLEKSRLLSDRFSAERPKGSFSTLEIQRTEQGDSAMYLCASSPPPGPFNEQFFGPGTRLTVL.

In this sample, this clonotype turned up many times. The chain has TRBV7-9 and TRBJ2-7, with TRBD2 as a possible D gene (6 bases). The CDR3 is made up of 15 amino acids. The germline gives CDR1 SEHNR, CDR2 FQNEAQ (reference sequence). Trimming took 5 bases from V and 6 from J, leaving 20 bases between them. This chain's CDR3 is CASSLMSGEIFEQYF. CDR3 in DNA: TGTGCCAGCAGCCTTATGTCGGGGGAGATTTTCGAGCAGTACTTC. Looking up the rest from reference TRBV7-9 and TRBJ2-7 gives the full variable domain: DTGVSQNPRHKITKRGQNVTFRCDPISEHNRLYWYRQTLGQGPEFLTYFQNEAQLEKSRLLSDRFSAERPKGSFSTLEIQRTEQGDSAMYLCASSLMSGEIFEQYFGPGTRLTVT.

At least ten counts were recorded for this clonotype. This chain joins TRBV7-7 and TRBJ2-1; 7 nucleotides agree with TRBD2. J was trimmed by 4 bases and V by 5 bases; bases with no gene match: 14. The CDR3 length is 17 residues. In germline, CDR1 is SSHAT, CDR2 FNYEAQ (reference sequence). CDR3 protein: CASSPKLAASMYNEQFF. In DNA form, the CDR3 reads TGTGCCAGCAGCCCAAAGCTAGCGGCGTCTATGTACAATGAGCAGTTCTTC.

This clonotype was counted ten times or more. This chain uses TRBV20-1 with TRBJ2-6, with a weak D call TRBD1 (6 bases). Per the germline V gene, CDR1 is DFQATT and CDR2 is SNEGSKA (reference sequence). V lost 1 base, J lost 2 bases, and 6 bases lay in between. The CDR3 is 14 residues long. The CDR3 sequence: CSARAGAGANVLTF. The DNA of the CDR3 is TGCAGTGCTAGAGCAGGGGCTGGGGCCAACGTCCTGACTTTC.

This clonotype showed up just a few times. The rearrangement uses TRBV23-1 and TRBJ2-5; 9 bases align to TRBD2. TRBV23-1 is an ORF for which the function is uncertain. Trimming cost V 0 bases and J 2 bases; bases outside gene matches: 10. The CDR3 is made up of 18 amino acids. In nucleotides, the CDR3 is TGCGCCAGCAGTCAATCGTCGGAGGCGGGAGGGGTTCAAGAGACCCAGTACTTC. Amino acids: CASSQSSEAGGVQETQYF.

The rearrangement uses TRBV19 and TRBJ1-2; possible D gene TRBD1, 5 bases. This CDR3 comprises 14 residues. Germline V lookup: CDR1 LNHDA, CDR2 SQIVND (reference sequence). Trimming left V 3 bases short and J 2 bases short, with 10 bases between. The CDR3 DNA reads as TGTGCCAGTAGTATTCAAGGGACGAACTATGGCTACACCTTC. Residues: CASSIQGTNYGYTF.

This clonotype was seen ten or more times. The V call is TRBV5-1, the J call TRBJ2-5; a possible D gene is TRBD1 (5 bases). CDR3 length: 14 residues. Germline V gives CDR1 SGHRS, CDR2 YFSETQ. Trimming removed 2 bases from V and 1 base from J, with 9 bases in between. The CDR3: CASSLQASQETQYF. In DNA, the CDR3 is TGCGCCAGCAGCTTACAGGCGTCCCAAGAGACCCAGTACTTC.